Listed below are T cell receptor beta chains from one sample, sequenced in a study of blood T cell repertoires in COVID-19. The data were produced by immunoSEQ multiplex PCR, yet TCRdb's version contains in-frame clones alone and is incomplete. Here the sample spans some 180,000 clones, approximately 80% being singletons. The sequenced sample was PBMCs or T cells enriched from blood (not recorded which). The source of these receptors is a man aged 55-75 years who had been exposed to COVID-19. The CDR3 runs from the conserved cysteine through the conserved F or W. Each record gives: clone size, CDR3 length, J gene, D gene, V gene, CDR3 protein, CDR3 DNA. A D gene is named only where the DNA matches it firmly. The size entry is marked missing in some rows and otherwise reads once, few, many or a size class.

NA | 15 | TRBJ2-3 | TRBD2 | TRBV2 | CASSQTSGSADTQYF | TGTGCCAGCAGTCAGACTAGCGGGAGCGCAGATACGCAGTATTTT
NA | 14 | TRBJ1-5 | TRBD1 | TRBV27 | CASSRQGAPQPQHF | TGTGCCAGCAGCCGACAGGGGGCTCCCCAGCCCCAGCATTTT
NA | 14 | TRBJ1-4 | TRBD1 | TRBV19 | CASSYGQVGEKLFF | TGTGCCAGTAGTTACGGACAGGTGGGGGAAAAACTGTTTTTT
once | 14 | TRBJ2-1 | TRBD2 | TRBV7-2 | CASAEASGNNEQFF | TGTGCCAGCGCAGAGGCTAGCGGTAATAATGAGCAGTTCTTC
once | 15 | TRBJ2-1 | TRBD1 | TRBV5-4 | CASSLIADRDNEQFF | TGTGCCAGCAGCTTGATAGCGGACAGGGACAATGAGCAGTTCTTC
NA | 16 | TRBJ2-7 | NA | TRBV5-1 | CASSLDGGAGPYEQYF | TGCGCCAGCAGCTTGGACGGCGGGGCCGGTCCCTACGAGCAGTACTTC
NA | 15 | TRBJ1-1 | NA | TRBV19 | CASSIEAGFGTEAFF | TGTGCCAGTAGTATAGAGGCGGGGTTTGGGACTGAAGCTTTCTTT
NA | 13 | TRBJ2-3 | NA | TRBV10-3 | CAIRRESEDTQYF | TGTGCCATCAGACGGGAGTCGGAAGATACGCAGTATTTT
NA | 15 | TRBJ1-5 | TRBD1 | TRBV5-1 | CASSPGQGVNQPQHF | TGCGCCAGCAGCCCAGGACAGGGGGTGAATCAGCCCCAGCATTTT
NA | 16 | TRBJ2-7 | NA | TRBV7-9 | CASSSRLGRFSYEQYF | TGTGCCAGCAGCTCCCGCTTGGGGAGATTCTCCTACGAGCAGTACTTC
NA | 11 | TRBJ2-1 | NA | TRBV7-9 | CASSWATAKFF | TGTGCCAGCAGCTGGGCCACCGCCAAGTTCTTC
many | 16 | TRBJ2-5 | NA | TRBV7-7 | CASSPSPGRVQETQYF | TGTGCCAGCAGCCCATCCCCGGGCAGGGTTCAAGAGACCCAGTACTTC
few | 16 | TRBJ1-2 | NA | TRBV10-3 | CAISDRGTTTYYGYTF | TGTGCCATCAGTGACCGAGGGACAACCACCTACTATGGCTACACCTTC
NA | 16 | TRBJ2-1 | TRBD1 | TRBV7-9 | CASSRGQGIFYNEQFF | TGTGCCAGCAGCCGAGGACAGGGGATATTTTACAATGAGCAGTTCTTC
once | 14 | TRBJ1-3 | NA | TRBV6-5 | CASTLGGLGNTIYF | TGTGCCAGCACCCTTGGGGGCCTCGGAAACACCATATATTTT
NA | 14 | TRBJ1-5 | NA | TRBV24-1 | CAAGGTSSNQPQHF | TGTGCCGCGGGGGGGACGTCAAGCAATCAGCCCCAGCATTTT
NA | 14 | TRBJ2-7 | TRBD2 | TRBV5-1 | CASSWTSGRGEQYF | TGCGCCAGCAGCTGGACTAGCGGGAGGGGTGAGCAGTACTTC
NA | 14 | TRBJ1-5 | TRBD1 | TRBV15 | CATSRDLIDRGPHF | TGTGCCACCAGCAGAGATCTAATTGACAGGGGGCCGCATTTT
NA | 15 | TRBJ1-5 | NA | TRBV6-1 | CASSDRGGLNQPQHF | TGTGCCAGCAGTGATCGGGGGGGACTAAATCAGCCCCAGCATTTT
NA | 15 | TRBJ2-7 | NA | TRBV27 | CASSLSWAGSYEQYF | TGTGCCAGCAGTTTATCTTGGGCGGGGTCCTACGAGCAGTACTTC
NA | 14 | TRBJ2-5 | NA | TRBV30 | CAWSHGLTEETQYF | TGTGCCTGGAGCCACGGACTCACTGAGGAGACCCAGTACTTC